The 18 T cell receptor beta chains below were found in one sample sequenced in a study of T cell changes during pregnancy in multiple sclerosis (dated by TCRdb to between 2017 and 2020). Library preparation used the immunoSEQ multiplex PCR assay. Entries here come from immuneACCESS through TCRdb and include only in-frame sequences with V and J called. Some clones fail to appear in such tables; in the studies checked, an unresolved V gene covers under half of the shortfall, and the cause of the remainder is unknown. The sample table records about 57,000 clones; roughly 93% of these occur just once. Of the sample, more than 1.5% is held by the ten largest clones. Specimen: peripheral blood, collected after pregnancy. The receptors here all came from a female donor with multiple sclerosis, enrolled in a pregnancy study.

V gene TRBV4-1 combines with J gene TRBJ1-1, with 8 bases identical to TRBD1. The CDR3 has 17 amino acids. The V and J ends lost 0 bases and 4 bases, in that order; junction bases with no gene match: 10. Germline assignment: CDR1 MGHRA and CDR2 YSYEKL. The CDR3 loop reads CASSQDPGQGRGTEAFF. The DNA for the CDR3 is TGCGCCAGCAGCCAAGACCCCGGACAGGGCAGGGGCACTGAAGCTTTCTTT.

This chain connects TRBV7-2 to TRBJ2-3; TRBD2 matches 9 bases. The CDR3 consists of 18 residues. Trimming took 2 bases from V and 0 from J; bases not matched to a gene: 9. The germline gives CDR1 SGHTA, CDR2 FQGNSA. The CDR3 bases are TGTGCCAGCAGCTTAAGTCCTAGCGGGATAATGAGCACAGATACGCAGTATTTT. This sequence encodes CASSLSPSGIMSTDTQYF. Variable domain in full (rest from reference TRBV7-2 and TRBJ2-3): GAGVSQSPSNKVTEKGKDVELRCDPISGHTALYWYRQSLGQGLEFLIYFQGNSAPDKSGLPSDRFSAERTGGSVSTLTIQRTQQEDSAVYLCASSLSPSGIMSTDTQYFGPGTRLTVL.

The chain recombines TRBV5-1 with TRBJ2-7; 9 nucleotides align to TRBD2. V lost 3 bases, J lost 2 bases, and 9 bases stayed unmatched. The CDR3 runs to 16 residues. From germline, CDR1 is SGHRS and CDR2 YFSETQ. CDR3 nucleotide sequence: TGCGCCAGCAGCTGGACCTTAGCGGGAGACCCCTACGAGCAGTACTTC. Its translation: CASSWTLAGDPYEQYF.

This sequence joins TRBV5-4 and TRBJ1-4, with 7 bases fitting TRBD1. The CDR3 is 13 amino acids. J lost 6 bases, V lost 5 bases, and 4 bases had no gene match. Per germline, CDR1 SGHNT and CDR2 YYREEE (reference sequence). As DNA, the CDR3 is TGTGCCAGCAGTTCTCAGGGGGATGAAAAACTGTTTTTT. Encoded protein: CASSSQGDEKLFF. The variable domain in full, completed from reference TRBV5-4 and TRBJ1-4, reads ETGVTQSPTHLIKTRGQQVTLRCSSQSGHNTVSWYQQALGQGPQFIFQYYREEENGRGNFPPRFSGLQFPNYSSELNVNALELDDSALYLCASSSQGDEKLFFGSGTQLSVL.

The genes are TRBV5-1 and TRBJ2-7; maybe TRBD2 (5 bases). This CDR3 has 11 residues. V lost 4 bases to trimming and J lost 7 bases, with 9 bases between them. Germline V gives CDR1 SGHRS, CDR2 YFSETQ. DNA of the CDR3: TGCGCCAGCAGCGGACGGGGTGAGCAGTACTTC. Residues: CASSGRGEQYF.

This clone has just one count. CDR3 sequence (DNA): TGTGCCAGCAGCGCAGGGGGGACGGCGGACTCCTACGAGCAGTACTTC. Translation gives CASSAGGTADSYEQYF. This chain connects TRBV9 to TRBJ2-7; D is possibly TRBD1 (7 bases). CDR1 SGDLS and CDR2 YYNGEE come from the germline V gene. V was pared by 3 bases and J by 0 bases, with 16 bases between. The CDR3 length is 16 residues.

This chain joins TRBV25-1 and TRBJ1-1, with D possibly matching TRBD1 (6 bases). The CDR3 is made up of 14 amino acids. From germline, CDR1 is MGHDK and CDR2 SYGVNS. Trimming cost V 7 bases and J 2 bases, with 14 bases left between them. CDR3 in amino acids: CASTGGRINTEAFF. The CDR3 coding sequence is TGTGCCAGCACCGGGGGGCGTATCAACACTGAAGCTTTCTTT.

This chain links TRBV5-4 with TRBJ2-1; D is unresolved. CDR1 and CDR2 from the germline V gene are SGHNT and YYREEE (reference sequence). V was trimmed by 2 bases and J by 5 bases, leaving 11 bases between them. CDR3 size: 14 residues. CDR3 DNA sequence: TGTGCCAGCAGCTTATTCCCGGAGAACAATGAGCAGTTCTTC. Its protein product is CASSLFPENNEQFF.

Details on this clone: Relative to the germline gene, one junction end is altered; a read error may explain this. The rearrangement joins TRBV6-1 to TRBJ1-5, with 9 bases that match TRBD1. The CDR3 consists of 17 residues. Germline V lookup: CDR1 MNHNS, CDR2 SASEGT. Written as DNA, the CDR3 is TGTGCCAGCAGGGAAGTGGGGACAGGGACAAAGGATCAGCCCCAGCATTTT. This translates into CASREVGTGTKDQPQHF.

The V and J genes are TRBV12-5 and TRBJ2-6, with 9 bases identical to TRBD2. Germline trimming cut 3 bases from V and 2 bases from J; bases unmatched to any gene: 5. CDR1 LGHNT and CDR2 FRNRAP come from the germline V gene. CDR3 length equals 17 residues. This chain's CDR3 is CASGLVLAGTGANVLTF. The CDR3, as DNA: TGTGCTAGTGGTTTAGTCCTAGCGGGAACTGGGGCCAACGTCCTGACTTTC.

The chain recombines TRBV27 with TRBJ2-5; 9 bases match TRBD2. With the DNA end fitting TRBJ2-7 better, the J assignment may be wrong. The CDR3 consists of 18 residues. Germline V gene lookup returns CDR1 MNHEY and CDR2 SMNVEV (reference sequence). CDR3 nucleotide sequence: TGTGCCAGCAGTCCCCTGCCGTCGGTTAGCGGGAGTGGCCACGAGCAGTACTTC. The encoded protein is CASSPLPSVSGSGHEQYF.

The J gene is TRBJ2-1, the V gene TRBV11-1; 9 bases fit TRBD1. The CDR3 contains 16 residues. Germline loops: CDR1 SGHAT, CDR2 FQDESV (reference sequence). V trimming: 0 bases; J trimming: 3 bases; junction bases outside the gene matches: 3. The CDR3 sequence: CASSLAGTGRYNEQFF. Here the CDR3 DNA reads TGTGCCAGCAGCTTAGCCGGGACAGGGCGCTACAATGAGCAGTTCTTC.

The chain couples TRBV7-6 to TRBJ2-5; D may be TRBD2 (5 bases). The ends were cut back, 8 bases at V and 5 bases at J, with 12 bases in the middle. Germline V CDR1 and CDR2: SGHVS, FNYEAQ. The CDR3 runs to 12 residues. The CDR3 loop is CASGTRGETQYF. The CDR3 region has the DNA TGTGCCAGCGGAACCCGAGGGGAGACCCAGTACTTC.

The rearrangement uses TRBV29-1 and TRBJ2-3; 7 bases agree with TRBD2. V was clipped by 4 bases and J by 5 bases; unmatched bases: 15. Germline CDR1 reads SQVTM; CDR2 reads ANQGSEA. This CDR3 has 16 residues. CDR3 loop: CSVVYLSGGSGDTQYF. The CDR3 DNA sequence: TGCAGCGTTGTCTATCTCTCGGGAGGCTCTGGAGATACGCAGTATTTT.

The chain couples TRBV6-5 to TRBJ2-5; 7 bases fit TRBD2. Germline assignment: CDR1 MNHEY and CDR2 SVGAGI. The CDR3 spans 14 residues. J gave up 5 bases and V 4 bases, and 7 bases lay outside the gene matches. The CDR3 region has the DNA TGTGCCAGCAGTTCGCGGGAGTGGGGGGAGACCCAGTACTTC. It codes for CASSSREWGETQYF.

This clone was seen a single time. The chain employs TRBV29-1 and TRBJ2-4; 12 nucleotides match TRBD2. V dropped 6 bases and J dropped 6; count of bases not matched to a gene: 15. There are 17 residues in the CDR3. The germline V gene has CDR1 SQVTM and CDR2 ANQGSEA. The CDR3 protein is CSVWTGTGLAGINIQYF. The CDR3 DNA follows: TGCAGCGTGTGGACAGGGACAGGACTAGCGGGAATAAACATTCAGTACTTC.

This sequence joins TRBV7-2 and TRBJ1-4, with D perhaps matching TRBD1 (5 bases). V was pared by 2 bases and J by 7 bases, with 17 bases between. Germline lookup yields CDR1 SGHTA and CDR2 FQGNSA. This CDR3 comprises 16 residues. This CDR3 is CASSLRSGGGTEKLFF. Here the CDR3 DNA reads TGTGCCAGCAGCTTAAGGTCCGGGGGGGGGACTGAAAAACTGTTTTTT.

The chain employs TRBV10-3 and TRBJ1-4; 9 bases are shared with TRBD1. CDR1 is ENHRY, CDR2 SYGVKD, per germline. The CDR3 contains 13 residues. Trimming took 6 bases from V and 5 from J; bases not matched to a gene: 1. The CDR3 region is CAIRGTGNEKLFF. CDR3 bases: TGTGCCATCAGGGGGACAGGGAATGAAAAACTGTTTTTT.